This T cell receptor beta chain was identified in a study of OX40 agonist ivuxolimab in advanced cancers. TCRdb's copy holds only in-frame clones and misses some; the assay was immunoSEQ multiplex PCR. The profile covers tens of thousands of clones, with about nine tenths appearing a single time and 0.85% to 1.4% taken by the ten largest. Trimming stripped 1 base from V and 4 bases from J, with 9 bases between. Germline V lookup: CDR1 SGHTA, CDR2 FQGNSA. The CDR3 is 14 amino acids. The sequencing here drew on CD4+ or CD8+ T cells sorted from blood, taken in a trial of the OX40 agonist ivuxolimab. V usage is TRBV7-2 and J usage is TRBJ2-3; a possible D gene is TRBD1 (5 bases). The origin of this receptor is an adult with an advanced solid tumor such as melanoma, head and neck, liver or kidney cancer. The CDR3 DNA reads TGTGCCAGCAGCTTAGTGGGGCGTGCAGATACGCAGTATTTT. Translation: CASSLVGRADTQYF.